Described below is a single T cell receptor beta chain sequence and its context. No antigen is known for it. The germline V gene encodes CDR1 SGHNT and CDR2 YYREEE (reference sequence). There are 15 residues in the CDR3. Trimming stripped 1 base from V and 7 bases from J, with 18 bases between. The data derive from a study of cytomegalovirus exposure and HLA in healthy donors. Study details: According to later analysis, the same platform produced the approximately 120 validation and about 630 first-cohort repertoires. Study-level points and caveats: Rarity characterized most TCR sequences, yet some public TCRs appeared in many donors.

Clones were read by immunoSEQ multiplex PCR, and TCRdb kept only the in-frame ones, dropping some. The sample consists of tens of thousands of clones, approximately 88% of them appearing once. The donors were in the roughly 130-subject validation cohort, distinct from the approximately 670-subject first cohort. The J gene is TRBJ2-7, the V gene TRBV5-4; D is unclear. The TCR originated in a woman in her late teens or twenties in good health and CMV-seronegative. The sample taken for sequencing was PBMCs. This chain's CDR3 is CASSLYFSRSGEQYF. The CDR3 DNA sequence: TGTGCCAGCAGCTTGTATTTTAGCCGGAGTGGGGAGCAGTACTTC.